This is a list of T cell receptor beta chains from one sample in a study of post-analysis software for immune sequencing data. TCRdb passed the PCR reads through MiXCR, listing each CDR3 protein once. This sample has a few hundred thousand distinct CDR3 sequences, with 30% to 40% found just once. Sequenced input: blood. These receptors were collected from a girl aged 2 to 9 with multiple sclerosis. The CDR3 runs from the conserved cysteine through the conserved F or W. D genes are given only for firm matches. The listing skips clone size in some rows; elsewhere it reads once, few, many or a size class.

cdr3_length: 16; v_call: TRBV6-5; clone_size: .; j_call: TRBJ2-1; d_call: TRBD2; cdr3_nt: TGTGCCAGCAGTTCCGGGAGCGGGGGGCCCTACAATGAGCAGTTCTTC; cdr3_aa: CASSSGSGGPYNEQFF
cdr3_length: 16; v_call: TRBV7-2; clone_size: .; j_call: TRBJ2-7; d_call: .; cdr3_nt: TGTGCCAGCAGCTTAGACCAAGGGCGCTTCTCCTACGAGCAGTACTTC; cdr3_aa: CASSLDQGRFSYEQYF
cdr3_length: 16; v_call: TRBV4-2; clone_size: .; j_call: TRBJ1-6; d_call: .; cdr3_nt: TGTGCCAGCAGCCAAGATCTAGGACAGATTAATTCACCCCTCCACTTT; cdr3_aa: CASSQDLGQINSPLHF
cdr3_length: 13; v_call: TRBV20-1; clone_size: .; j_call: TRBJ2-7; d_call: TRBD2; cdr3_nt: TGCAGTGCTAGAGCGGGGGGGCCCTACGAGCAGTACTTC; cdr3_aa: CSARAGGPYEQYF
cdr3_length: 14; v_call: TRBV7-3; clone_size: .; j_call: TRBJ2-5; d_call: .; cdr3_nt: TGTGCCGGCAGCTCAGACCCTACCAGGGAGACCCAGTACTTC; cdr3_aa: CAGSSDPTRETQYF
cdr3_length: 15; v_call: TRBV5-1; clone_size: .; j_call: TRBJ1-4; d_call: TRBD1; cdr3_nt: TGCGCCAGCAGCGAATGGACAGGGGGGAGTGAAAAACTGTTTTTT; cdr3_aa: CASSEWTGGSEKLFF
cdr3_length: 14; v_call: TRBV20-1; clone_size: .; j_call: TRBJ1-2; d_call: TRBD1; cdr3_nt: TGCAGTAGCTTTAGACAGGGAGCTAACTATGGCTACACCTTC; cdr3_aa: CSSFRQGANYGYTF
cdr3_length: 15; v_call: TRBV28; clone_size: .; j_call: TRBJ1-2; d_call: TRBD1; cdr3_nt: TGTGCCAGCAGTTCGCCCCCACAGGGGACTGGTGGCTACACCTTC; cdr3_aa: CASSSPPQGTGGYTF
cdr3_length: 13; v_call: TRBV7-6; clone_size: few; j_call: TRBJ2-1; d_call: .; cdr3_nt: TGTGCCAGCAGCATAAGCGAGGGGGGTGAGCAGTTCTTC; cdr3_aa: CASSISEGGEQFF
cdr3_length: 12; v_call: TRBV29-1; clone_size: many; j_call: TRBJ2-7; d_call: .; cdr3_nt: TGCAGCGTTGCGGTTACTGGATACGAGCAGTACTTC; cdr3_aa: CSVAVTGYEQYF
cdr3_length: 12; v_call: TRBV2; clone_size: .; j_call: TRBJ1-2; d_call: TRBD1; cdr3_nt: TGTGCCAGCAATAAGGGGGCGGATGGCTACACCTTC; cdr3_aa: CASNKGADGYTF
cdr3_length: 15; v_call: TRBV28; clone_size: few; j_call: TRBJ2-7; d_call: .; cdr3_nt: TGTGCCAGCAGTAGGGCATCGGATTTGACCTACGAGCAGTACTTC; cdr3_aa: CASSRASDLTYEQYF
cdr3_length: 13; v_call: TRBV20-1; clone_size: .; j_call: TRBJ2-5; d_call: .; cdr3_nt: TGCAGTGCTGAAGGCCAGGGGGGAGAGACCCAGTACTTC; cdr3_aa: CSAEGQGGETQYF
cdr3_length: 16; v_call: TRBV5-5; clone_size: .; j_call: TRBJ2-6; d_call: .; cdr3_nt: TGTGCCAGCAGCTTGATTCGGGGGGCCGGGGCCAACGTCCTGACTTTC; cdr3_aa: CASSLIRGAGANVLTF
cdr3_length: 15; v_call: TRBV20-1; clone_size: .; j_call: TRBJ2-7; d_call: TRBD2; cdr3_nt: TGCAGTGCCAATCGGGGACTAGCGGCCCCCTACGAGCAGTACTTC; cdr3_aa: CSANRGLAAPYEQYF
cdr3_length: 15; v_call: TRBV5-5; clone_size: .; j_call: TRBJ1-5; d_call: TRBD1; cdr3_nt: TGTGCCAGCAGCGTAGGGACAGACCGCAATCAGCCCCAGCATTTT; cdr3_aa: CASSVGTDRNQPQHF
cdr3_length: 15; v_call: TRBV6-4; clone_size: .; j_call: TRBJ2-1; d_call: .; cdr3_nt: TGTGCCAGCAGTGACTCTCGTCTCTCCTACAATGAGCAGTTCTTC; cdr3_aa: CASSDSRLSYNEQFF
cdr3_length: 15; v_call: TRBV7-6; clone_size: .; j_call: TRBJ2-2; d_call: TRBD1; cdr3_nt: TGTGCCAGCAGCCAAAGACAGGGTTATACCGGGGAGCTGTTTTTT; cdr3_aa: CASSQRQGYTGELFF
cdr3_length: 16; v_call: TRBV29-1; clone_size: many; j_call: TRBJ2-1; d_call: .; cdr3_nt: TGCAGCGTTGCATCACTCGGTCTAAGCGTTTACAATGAGCAGTTCTTC; cdr3_aa: CSVASLGLSVYNEQFF
cdr3_length: 14; v_call: TRBV5-6; clone_size: .; j_call: TRBJ2-7; d_call: .; cdr3_nt: TGTGCCAGCAGCTGGGGCAGATCTTCCTACGAGCAGTACTTC; cdr3_aa: CASSWGRSSYEQYF
cdr3_length: 17; v_call: TRBV6-6; clone_size: .; j_call: TRBJ1-5; d_call: TRBD1; cdr3_nt: TGTGCCAGCAGTTACCAGGGACAGAGAAGAACTAGTCAGCCCCAGCATTTT; cdr3_aa: CASSYQGQRRTSQPQHF
cdr3_length: 15; v_call: TRBV18; clone_size: .; j_call: TRBJ2-7; d_call: .; cdr3_nt: TGTGCCAGCTCACCACCTTACGGACAGTATACGGAGCAGTACTTC; cdr3_aa: CASSPPYGQYTEQYF
cdr3_length: 14; v_call: TRBV5-1; clone_size: .; j_call: TRBJ1-2; d_call: TRBD1; cdr3_nt: TGCGCCAGCAGCTTGGCGGGGACAGATGGTGGCTACACCTTC; cdr3_aa: CASSLAGTDGGYTF
cdr3_length: 16; v_call: TRBV9; clone_size: few; j_call: TRBJ2-1; d_call: .; cdr3_nt: TGTGCCAGCAGCGTAGCGGGCAGCCCAAGCTACAATGAGCAGTTCTTC; cdr3_aa: CASSVAGSPSYNEQFF
cdr3_length: 13; v_call: TRBV4-1; clone_size: .; j_call: TRBJ1-2; d_call: TRBD1; cdr3_nt: TGCGCCAGCAGCCAACGGACAGGGGACGGCTACACCTTC; cdr3_aa: CASSQRTGDGYTF
cdr3_length: 13; v_call: TRBV20-1; clone_size: few; j_call: TRBJ1-6; d_call: .; cdr3_nt: TGCAGTGCCGTCATGAGGCCGAATTCACCCCTCCACTTT; cdr3_aa: CSAVMRPNSPLHF
cdr3_length: 15; v_call: TRBV4-3; clone_size: few; j_call: TRBJ2-3; d_call: .; cdr3_nt: TGCGCCAGCAGCCAAGGCGGGGTTGGGACAGATACGCAGTATTTT; cdr3_aa: CASSQGGVGTDTQYF